The TCR beta chain described here comes from a study of T cell responses to AZD1222 COVID-19 vaccine. On this clone itself: What it binds is not known.

Study-wide results and limits: Baseline serostatus was positive in only six AZD1222 recipients.

Sequenced by immunoSEQ multiplex PCR; TCRdb stores in-frame clones only, minus some. The sample holds about 88,000 clones, 92% seen once. The length of the CDR3 is 12 residues. Germline CDR1 reads SNHLY; CDR2 reads FYNNEI. V was cut by 2 bases and J by 3 bases, with 5 bases left in between. The material sequenced was peripheral blood, taken on day 0 of AZD1222 vaccination. The genes are TRBV2 and TRBJ2-7; perhaps TRBD1 as D (5 bases). This clonotype originated in an adult in good health. The CDR3 sequence: CASSEQGYEQYF. The CDR3 nucleotides read TGTGCCAGCAGTGAACAGGGCTACGAGCAGTACTTC.